This paragraph covers one T cell receptor beta chain sequence. This clonotype was recorded a few times. Its cognate antigen has yet to be identified. No base-level quality is on record; no much larger clone is a single base apart. This sample was included in a study of T-cell memory formation after mild COVID-19 (dated by TCRdb to about 2021). Some background on the complete study: TCR sequence clusters from the two donors were largely donor specific. In a couple of donors, T-cell clones that expanded and contracted after mild COVID-19 were tracked by sequencing TCRalpha and TCRbeta repertoires over time. The cohort was made up of two young adult volunteers, one female and one male, who were previously healthy. Study-level results and caveats: Some responding clones were detected in pre-infection memory, which suggested that pre-existing cross-reactive memory T cells had joined the SARS-CoV-2 response. Contracting CD4+ clones were found mainly in CM and EM memory subsets, while CD8+ clones were enriched in EMRA. SARS-CoV-2 specificity was not confirmed for the second-wave clones peaking on day 37. Only a couple of mild cases were covered by the study, and larger cohorts that include severe cases with pre-infection samples were considered necessary. From day 15 to 85, contracting clones showed balanced CD4/CD8 phenotypes, whereas a second wave of clones that expanded from day 15 to 37 leaned towards CD4+.

V is pared back by 5 bases and J by 5 bases, with 10 bases lying between the germline termini. Taken from the germline V gene, the CDR1 and CDR2 loops are MNHEY and SVGAGI. From cysteine to phenylalanine, the CDR3 is 12 amino acids long. Just the 36-base CDR3 DNA is kept, in frame starting at base 1. PBMCs were isolated by Ficoll-Paque density gradient centrifugation. TCRdb lists the instrument as Illumina NovaSeq 6000. cDNA libraries for TCRalpha and TCRbeta were prepared by 5'RACE using constant-segment primers, with sample barcodes and unique molecular identifiers added. RNA was extracted from every sample with Trizol reagent. Libraries were amplified in two PCR steps, with a second sample barcode and Illumina TruSeq adapters added in the second step. Libraries were sequenced on an Illumina NovaSeq with 2 x 150 bp paired-end reads. The authors' pipeline ran thus. With migec v1.2.7, reads were demultiplexed and then collapsed into UMI-guided consensus sequences. Using mixcr v2.1.11, the UMI consensuses were aligned to TRA and TRB V and J templates and assembled into clonotypes. A clonotype was counted as expanded or contracted only if both edgeR and NoisET called the change significant, with noise models trained on biological replicates. edgeR calls used a false discovery rate-adjusted p below 0.01 and a log2 fold-change threshold of 1. As an exploratory analysis of dynamics, PCA with hierarchical clustering was applied to max-normalized trajectories of the 1000 most abundant clonotypes. Separately sequenced CD4+ and CD8+ repertoires were used to assign a CD4 or CD8 phenotype to each responding clone. TCRdb itself trimmed the public reads at Q25 with fastp, ran MiXCR and retained productive beta chains. CDR3 protein sequences are deduplicated, and each keeps its most common genes and DNA. None of the V and J calls come from the authors' own analysis; TCRdb made them. Within this sample are about 360,000 distinct CDR3 sequences, with roughly an eighth of them counted one time only. Together, the top ten hold less than 25% of the sample.

The specimen was PBMCs or a T cell subset sorted from them (not recorded which). The V and J segments used are TRBV6-5 and TRBJ2-7, with a tentative D gene TRBD1 over 5 matching bases. The sequence derives from a man younger than 30 who had mild COVID-19 (a few samples of this study predate the infection). The sample titles of this study are shuffled in the database, so cell type and time point are left out; the donor was told from shared clones. The CDR3 reads CASSKQGHEQYF. The nucleotide sequence reads as follows: TGTGCCAGCAGTAAGCAGGGCCACGAGCAGTACTTC.